Below, 2 T cell receptor beta chains from the same sample are listed, as sequenced in a study of neurological immune-mediated disorders. TCRdb ran MiXCR on the 5' RACE reads and lists one entry per CDR3 protein. The data contain tens of thousands of distinct CDR3 sequences, more than 15% of them singletons. Sequencing was carried out using PBMCs. These TCRs come from a woman between 35 and 50 years old in good health.

This clonotype was found many times. V gene TRBV10-1 combines with J gene TRBJ2-3; D perhaps matches TRBD2 (5 bases). The germline CDR1 and CDR2 sequences are WNHNN and SYGVQD (reference sequence). This CDR3 has 17 residues. Between the trimmed V and J ends, which lost 0 bases and 4 bases, there was a span of 17 bases. DNA for the CDR3: TGCGCCAGCAGTGAGTCCAGCGGTTCATCGGGCGCAGATACGCAGTATTTT. Its translation: CASSESSGSSGADTQYF.

This clonotype was seen many times. The chain is built from TRBV5-1 and TRBJ2-1; TRBD2 matches 8 bases. Trimming cost V 5 bases and J 0 bases; bases outside gene matches: 7. CDR1 and CDR2 (germline): SGHRS, YFSETQ. The CDR3 covers 16 residues. CDR3 protein: CASREGAGDSYNEQFF. The CDR3 DNA reads as TGCGCCAGCAGAGAGGGAGCGGGGGACTCCTACAATGAGCAGTTCTTC.